The present T cell receptor (beta chain) was sequenced within a study of shared clonotypes between healthy human individuals. The CDR3 has 14 amino acids. V lost 3 bases to trimming and J lost 5 bases; unmatched junction nucleotides: 3. In germline, CDR1 is LNHNV, CDR2 YYDKDF (reference sequence). Original methodology: Filtering differed since immunoSEQ provided only junctions, with no quality scores. The table came from immunoSEQ multiplex PCR; TCRdb's copy has only in-frame clones and leaves some out. V and J calls and clone size come straight from that table; D and trimming were deduced from the DNA. The table shows a few hundred thousand clones, with roughly 85% occurring only once.

This clonotype was sampled from a woman in her thirties or forties in good health. Some clones in this sample may be carry-over from other donors' samples. The V gene is TRBV15, the J gene TRBJ2-1; 8 bases are a match to TRBD1. The sequenced sample consisted of PBMCs. The CDR3 coding sequence is TGTGCCACCAGCAGGGGACAGGAAAACAATGAGCAGTTCTTC. Translating it yields CATSRGQENNEQFF.